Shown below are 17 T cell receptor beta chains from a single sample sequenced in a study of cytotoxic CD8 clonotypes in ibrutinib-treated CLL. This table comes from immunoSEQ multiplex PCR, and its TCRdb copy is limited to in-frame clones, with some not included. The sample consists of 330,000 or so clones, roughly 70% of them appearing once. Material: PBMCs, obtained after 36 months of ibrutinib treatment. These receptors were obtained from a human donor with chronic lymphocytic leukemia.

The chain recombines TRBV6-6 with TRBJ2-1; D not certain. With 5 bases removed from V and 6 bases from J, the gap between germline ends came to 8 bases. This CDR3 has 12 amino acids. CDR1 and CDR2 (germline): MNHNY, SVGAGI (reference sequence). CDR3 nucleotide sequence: TGTGCCAGCAGTCATTCCCTCAATGAGCAGTTCTTC. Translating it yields CASSHSLNEQFF.

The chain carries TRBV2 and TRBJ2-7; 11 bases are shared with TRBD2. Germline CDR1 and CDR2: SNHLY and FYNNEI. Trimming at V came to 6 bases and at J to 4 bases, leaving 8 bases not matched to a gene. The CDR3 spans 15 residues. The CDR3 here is CASRALAGASYEQYF. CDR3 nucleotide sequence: TGTGCCAGCAGGGCACTAGCGGGGGCGAGTTACGAGCAGTACTTC.

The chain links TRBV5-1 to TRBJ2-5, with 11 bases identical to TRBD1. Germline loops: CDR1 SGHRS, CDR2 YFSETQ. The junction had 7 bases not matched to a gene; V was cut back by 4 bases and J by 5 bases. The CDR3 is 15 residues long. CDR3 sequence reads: CASSIGTGGEETQYF. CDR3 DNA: TGCGCCAGCAGCATCGGGACAGGGGGAGAGGAGACCCAGTACTTC.

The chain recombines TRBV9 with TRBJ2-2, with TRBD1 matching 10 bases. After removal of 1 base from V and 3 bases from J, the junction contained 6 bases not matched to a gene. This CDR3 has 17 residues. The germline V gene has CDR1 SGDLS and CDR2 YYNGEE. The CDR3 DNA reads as TGTGCCAGCAGCGTACCACAGGACAGGGGGGACACCGGGGAGCTGTTTTTT. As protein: CASSVPQDRGDTGELFF.

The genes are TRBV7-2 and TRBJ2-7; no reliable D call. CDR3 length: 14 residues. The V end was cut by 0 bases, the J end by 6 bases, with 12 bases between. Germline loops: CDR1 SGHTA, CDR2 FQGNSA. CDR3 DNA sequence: TGTGCCAGCAGCTTAGCCCCCGCGAGTTCCGAGCAGTACTTC. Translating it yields CASSLAPASSEQYF.

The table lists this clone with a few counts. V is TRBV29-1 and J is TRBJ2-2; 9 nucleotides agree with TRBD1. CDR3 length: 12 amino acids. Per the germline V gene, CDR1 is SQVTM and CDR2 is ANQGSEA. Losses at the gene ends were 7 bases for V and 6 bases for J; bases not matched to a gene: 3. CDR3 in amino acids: CSANRGPGELFF. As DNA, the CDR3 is TGCAGCGCCAACAGGGGGCCCGGGGAGCTGTTTTTT.

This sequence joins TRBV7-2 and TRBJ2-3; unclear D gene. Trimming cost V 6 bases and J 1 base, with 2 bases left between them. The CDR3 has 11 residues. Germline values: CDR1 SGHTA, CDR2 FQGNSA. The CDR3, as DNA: TGTGCCAGCAGGGGCACAGATACGCAGTATTTT. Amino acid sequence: CASRGTDTQYF.

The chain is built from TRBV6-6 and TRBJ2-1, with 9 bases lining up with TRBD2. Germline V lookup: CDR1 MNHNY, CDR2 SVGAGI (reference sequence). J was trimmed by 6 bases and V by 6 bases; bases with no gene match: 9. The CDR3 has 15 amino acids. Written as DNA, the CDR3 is TGTGCCAGCAGCTCGAGCGGGGGGTTTAGCAATGAGCAGTTCTTC. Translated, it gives CASSSSGGFSNEQFF.

Here the CDR3 reads CASSIAGAEKAFF. The CDR3 nucleotides are TGTGCCAGTAGTATAGCGGGGGCAGAGAAAGCTTTCTTT. This chain connects TRBV19 to TRBJ1-1; the D gene is possibly TRBD1 (6 bases). The V end was cut by 1 base, the J end by 9 bases, with 12 bases between. This CDR3 region has 13 residues. Germline values: CDR1 LNHDA, CDR2 SQIVND (reference sequence).

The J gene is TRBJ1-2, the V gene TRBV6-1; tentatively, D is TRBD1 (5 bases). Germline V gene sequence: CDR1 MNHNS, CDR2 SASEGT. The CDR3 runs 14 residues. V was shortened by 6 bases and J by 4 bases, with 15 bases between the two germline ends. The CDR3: CASSHQGTSYGYTF. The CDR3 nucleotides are TGTGCCAGCAGCCACCAGGGAACCTCCTATGGCTACACCTTC.

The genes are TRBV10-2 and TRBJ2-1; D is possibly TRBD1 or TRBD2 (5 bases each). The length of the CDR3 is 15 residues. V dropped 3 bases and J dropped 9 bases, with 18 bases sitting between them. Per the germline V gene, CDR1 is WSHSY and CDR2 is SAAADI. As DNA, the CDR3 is TGCGCCAGCAGTGACCCTCCGGGACGTAACAGTGAGCAGTTCTTC. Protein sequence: CASSDPPGRNSEQFF.

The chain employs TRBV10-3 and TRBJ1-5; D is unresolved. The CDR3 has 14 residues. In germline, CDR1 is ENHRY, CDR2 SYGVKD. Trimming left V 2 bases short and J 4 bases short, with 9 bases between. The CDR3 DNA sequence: TGTGCCATCAGTGAGGACGGCTGGAATCAGCCCCAGCATTTT. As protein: CAISEDGWNQPQHF.

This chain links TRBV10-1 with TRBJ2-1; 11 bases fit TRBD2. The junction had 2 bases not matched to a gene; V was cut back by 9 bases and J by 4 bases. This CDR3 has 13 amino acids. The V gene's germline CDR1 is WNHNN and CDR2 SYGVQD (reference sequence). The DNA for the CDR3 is TGCGCCAGAGGACTAGCGGGTTACAATGAGCAGTTCTTC. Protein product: CARGLAGYNEQFF.

CDR3 loop: CASSPLWGDNNSPLHF. The CDR3 coding sequence is TGTGCCAGCTCACCACTTTGGGGCGATAATAATTCACCCCTCCACTTT. The chain is built from TRBV18 and TRBJ1-6; D perhaps matches TRBD1 (5 bases). CDR1 is KGHSH, CDR2 LQKENI, per germline. This CDR3 contains 16 residues. V was clipped by 1 base and J by 5 bases, with 12 bases between them.

The CDR3 is CASSVEGQASTDTQYF. CDR3 bases: TGTGCCAGCAGCGTAGAGGGACAGGCTAGCACAGATACGCAGTATTTT. V usage is TRBV9 and J usage is TRBJ2-3; the match to TRBD1 covers 8 bases. There are 16 residues in the CDR3. Per germline, CDR1 SGDLS and CDR2 YYNGEE. J lost 0 bases, V lost 0 bases, and 3 bases had no gene match.

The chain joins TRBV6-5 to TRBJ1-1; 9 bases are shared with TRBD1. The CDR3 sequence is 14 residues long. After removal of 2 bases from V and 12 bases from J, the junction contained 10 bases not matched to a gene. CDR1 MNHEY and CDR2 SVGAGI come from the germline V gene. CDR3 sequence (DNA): TGTGCCAGCAGTTACAGGGGACAGGGAACGAAATCTTTCTTT. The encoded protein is CASSYRGQGTKSFF.

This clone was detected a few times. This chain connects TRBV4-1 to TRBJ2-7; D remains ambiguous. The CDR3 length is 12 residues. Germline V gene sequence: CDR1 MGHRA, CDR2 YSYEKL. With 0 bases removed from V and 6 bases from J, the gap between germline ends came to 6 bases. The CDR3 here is CASSQDRVEQYF. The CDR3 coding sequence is TGCGCCAGCAGCCAAGACCGGGTCGAGCAGTACTTC.